The T cell receptor beta chain described here comes from a study of memory CD8 T cells in hepatitis C reinfection (TCRdb year 2017). Broadly, across the study: Two consecutive HCV infections were spontaneously resolved by three donors, whereas a primary infection was cleared by two donors who then became chronically infected after reinfection. Between the late 2000s and the early 2010s, about five reinfection cases that had stored pre-reinfection samples were identified. In 4 to 6 donors, the study followed the TCR beta repertoire of virus-specific CD8 T cells over time through an HCV reinfection episode. In the reinfection study, participants who had previously resolved an HCV infection were followed up every 3 months. Samples from before reinfection were taken anywhere from 55 to 20 weeks prior to reinfection being detected. HCV reinfection was defined by a positive HCV RNA test following two negative tests taken at least 60 days apart.

The paper as a whole reports these results and caveats: Because only 4 to 6 donors were included, definitive conclusions about public clonotypes linked to secondary clearance could not be reached by the study.

The time point label corresponds to: pre-reinfection, 55 to 20 weeks before reinfection detection. Sorted cells were sequenced directly ex vivo, without in vitro expansion prior to TCR sequencing. The donors were people who inject drugs and were enrolled in the Montreal Acute Hepatitis C Cohort Study (HEPCO) in Canada. As controls, total naive CD8 T cells were sorted as viable CD3+ CD8+ CD45RO- cells from two donors at all three reinfection time points. Before sorting, cryopreserved peripheral blood mononuclear cells were thawed and CD8 T cells were purified from those thawed cells. The MACS CD8+ T cell Isolation Kit was used to enrich CD8 T cells through negative selection. Cells were sorted on a BD FACSAria II sorter using FACSDiva software, and FlowJo was used for data analysis. The CDR3 has 14 amino acids, counting the end cysteine and phenylalanine. The sequence is cut down to CDR3 DNA, 42 bases in frame from base 1. Relative to germline, V is 5 bases shorter and J is 6 bases shorter, with 16 bases between their ends. Sequences LNHDA (CDR1) and SQIVND (CDR2) are obtained from the germline V gene (reference sequence).

Library preparation employed the immunoSEQ multiplex PCR assay. Genomic DNA was extracted from the sorted cells, and the TCR beta V, D and J regions were sequenced using the automated high-throughput method of Adaptive Biotechnologies. CDR3 regions were amplified with a two-step, bias-controlled multiplex PCR. An Illumina instrument was used to sequence the amplified TCR beta libraries. Processing in the source paper ran as follows. Demultiplexed reads were processed to lower amplification and sequencing bias, and the IMGT database was used to assign CDR3 sequences to gene families. ImmunoSEQ software version 2.0 was used to analyze repertoire data. Out-of-frame sequences and sequences containing stop codons in the CDR3 were removed from the clonotype lists. Clonotypes with a frequency below 0.01% were excluded because such clonotypes corresponded to less than one cell. Richness was calculated by dividing observed richness by input cell number, and evenness was calculated by dividing Shannon entropy by log observed richness. To measure repertoire diversity and how similar the repertoire was between time points, Simpson diversity and Morisita-Horn overlap indices were applied. Each clonotype was placed into one of four groups: dominant (>1%), sub-dominant (0.5-0.99%), low abundance (0.1-0.49%) or lowest abundance (<0.1%). A germline index was calculated as total CDR3 length minus total nucleotide additions, divided by total CDR3 length. In its TCRdb copy, this immuneACCESS table keeps in-frame sequences only and misses some clones. Where compared with another copy, unresolved V genes explain less than half of these, and the others have no known cause. V, J and clone size derive from that table, while D and trimming were established from the DNA sequence. This sample holds about 50,000 clones; around nine tenths were observed only once. The ten top clones hold less than 1.2% of the sample.

Notes on this clone: This clone's antigen is unknown. No clone much larger than this one lies a single base away; base qualities are absent.

Sequenced sample: naive CD8+ T cells sorted from blood. Per the publication, the cell subset or site label means: total naive CD8+CD45RO- T cells. This receptor was identified in a man aged 18 to 35 with hepatitis C virus infection. The receptor chain draws on TRBV19 and TRBJ1-2, and perhaps TRBD1 as D gene, on 5 matching bases. The CDR3 region reads CASSPPVGANGYTF. Read as DNA, the sequence is TGTGCCAGTAGTCCCCCTGTAGGGGCTAATGGCTACACCTTC.